These 7 T cell receptor beta chains originate from one sample sequenced in a study of blood T cell repertoires in COVID-19. Using immunoSEQ multiplex PCR, the repertoire was profiled, and TCRdb retains in-frame clones only, with some absent. In the table there are about 160,000 clones, 85% to 95% of which are singletons. The sequenced sample consisted of peripheral blood. Receptors were obtained from a man in his fifties or sixties with acute or convalescent COVID-19.

This rearrangement joins TRBV5-4 to TRBJ2-1; 9 bases are shared with TRBD2. The CDR3 is made up of 15 amino acids. With V trimmed by 3 bases and J by 4 bases, 5 bases remained unmatched. The germline V gene encodes CDR1 SGHNT and CDR2 YYREEE (reference sequence). In DNA form, the CDR3 reads TGTGCCAGCAGCTCCAGCGGGGGGAGATACAATGAGCAGTTCTTC. Amino acids: CASSSSGGRYNEQFF.

The chain employs TRBV19 and TRBJ1-2; D not resolved. Trimming pared 5 bases from V and 5 bases from J, leaving 15 bases between. CDR3 size: 14 residues. Germline assignment: CDR1 LNHDA and CDR2 SQIVND (reference sequence). This CDR3 is CASSRTLEGYGYTF. DNA for the CDR3: TGTGCCAGTAGTCGGACGTTGGAGGGTTATGGCTACACCTTC.

The CDR3 region is CASSPRQGIFTEAFF. In DNA, the CDR3 is TGTGCCAGCAGCCCGAGACAGGGGATATTCACTGAAGCTTTCTTT. The chain has TRBV3-1 (or the pseudogene TRBV3-2) and TRBJ1-1; 8 bases fit TRBD1. The CDR3 has 15 residues. CDR1 and CDR2 from the germline V gene are LGHDT and YNNKEL (reference sequence). V shed 4 bases, J shed 4 bases, and the junction held 8 bases outside the gene matches.

V usage is TRBV28 and J usage is TRBJ1-1; D gene ambiguous. Per the germline V gene, CDR1 is MDHEN and CDR2 is SYDVKM. Trimming left V 5 bases short and J 2 bases short, with 6 bases between. The CDR3 has 12 residues. The CDR3 reads CASSTLNTEAFF. CDR3 sequence (DNA): TGTGCCAGCAGTACCCTAAACACTGAAGCTTTCTTT.

Only a few counts were recorded for this clone. J is TRBJ1-1 and V is TRBV28; 10 bases map to TRBD1. Germline V gives CDR1 MDHEN, CDR2 SYDVKM. V was clipped by 3 bases and J by 4 bases; unmatched bases: 8. This CDR3 contains 16 residues. CDR3 sequence reads: CASSFRGQGIGTEAFF. The CDR3 region has the DNA TGTGCCAGCAGTTTTAGGGGACAGGGGATAGGCACTGAAGCTTTCTTT.

The chain joins TRBV11-2 to TRBJ1-4; TRBD1 matches 10 bases. In germline, CDR1 is SGHAT, CDR2 FQNNGV. This CDR3 region has 15 residues. J lost 4 bases, V lost 5 bases, and 4 bases had no gene match. CDR3 sequence reads: CASSNRDRGNEKLFF. The CDR3 DNA reads as TGTGCCAGCAGCAACAGGGACAGGGGTAATGAAAAACTGTTTTTT.

CDR3 region: CASSPPGQGSNIQYF. The CDR3 region has the DNA TGTGCCAGCTCACCACCGGGACAGGGGTCAAACATTCAGTACTTC. This chain links TRBV18 with TRBJ2-4; 10 nucleotides align to TRBD1. V was clipped by 0 bases and J by 6 bases; unmatched bases: 2. The germline gives CDR1 KGHSH, CDR2 LQKENI. CDR3 length: 15 amino acids.